The 21 T cell receptor beta chains given below trace back to one sample, sequenced in a study of blood T cells in healthy people across ages. Alongside a J-beta primer mix, a sample-barcoded 5' primer served in a second PCR lasting roughly 7 to 11 cycles. TCRdb passed the 5' RACE reads through MiXCR, listing each CDR3 protein once. The sample records 1.5 million to 2 million distinct CDR3 sequences, 28% being singletons. What was sequenced was blood. All receptors come from a woman aged 25 to 39 in good health.

This clonotype was recorded a few times. V is TRBV20-1 and J is TRBJ2-7; a possible D gene is TRBD2 (5 bases). This CDR3 spans 15 amino acids. Germline values: CDR1 DFQATT, CDR2 SNEGSKA (reference sequence). V was pared by 2 bases and J by 2 bases, with 16 bases between. CDR3 protein: CSARKRVSGTYEQYF. DNA of the CDR3: TGCAGTGCTAGAAAGAGGGTAAGCGGTACCTACGAGCAGTACTTC.

This clonotype appeared many times. The chain has TRBV20-1 and TRBJ1-2; possible D gene TRBD1, 5 bases. This CDR3 is built from 11 residues. The germline V and J ends were trimmed by 3 bases and 8 bases, with 10 bases remaining between them. CDR1 DFQATT and CDR2 SNEGSKA come from the germline V gene (reference sequence). CDR3 loop: CSASLGRGYTF. The CDR3, as DNA: TGCAGTGCTAGTCTGGGGCGGGGCTACACCTTC.

This chain connects TRBV7-2 to TRBJ1-2; the D gene is possibly TRBD1 (5 bases). This CDR3 has 13 residues. V lost 4 bases and J 8 bases, leaving 14 bases between the germline ends. Germline V gives CDR1 SGHTA, CDR2 FQGNSA. The CDR3 spells CASSSGATRGYTF. The CDR3 DNA reads TGTGCCAGCAGCTCCGGGGCGACTCGCGGCTACACCTTC.

The rearrangement uses TRBV11-2 and TRBJ2-5, with a weak D call TRBD2 (6 bases). With 1 base removed from V and 13 bases from J, the gap between germline ends came to 19 bases. The CDR3 covers 14 residues. Per the germline V gene, CDR1 is SGHAT and CDR2 is FQNNGV. The CDR3 coding sequence is TGTGCCAGCAGCTTAGCCCAGGGCGGGGCTAAAGTGTACTTC. Translating it yields CASSLAQGGAKVYF.

The rearrangement uses TRBV15 and TRBJ2-1; TRBD2 matches at 16 bases. Germline lookup yields CDR1 LNHNV and CDR2 YYDKDF (reference sequence). V gave up 5 bases and J gave up 8 bases; unmatched junction bases: 6. This CDR3 is 16 amino acids long. The DNA for the CDR3 is TGTGCCACCAGCCGGGGACTAGCGGGAGGGCCGTATGAGCAGTTCTTC. Its protein product is CATSRGLAGGPYEQFF.

The chain uses TRBV9 and TRBJ1-2; 8 bases are a match to TRBD1. J was trimmed by 0 bases and V by 3 bases; bases with no gene match: 4. The CDR3 is made up of 15 amino acids. CDR1 is SGDLS, CDR2 YYNGEE, per germline. CDR3 region: CASSGVQGANYGYTF. The DNA of the CDR3 is TGTGCCAGCAGCGGAGTACAGGGGGCTAACTATGGCTACACCTTC. Looking up the rest from reference TRBV9 and TRBJ1-2 gives the full variable domain: DSGVTQTPKHLITATGQRVTLRCSPRSGDLSVYWYQQSLDQGLQFLIQYYNGEERAKGNILERFSAQQFPDLHSELNLSSLELGDSALYFCASSGVQGANYGYTFGSGTRLTVV.

The chain couples TRBV20-1 to TRBJ1-1; D unclear. This CDR3 contains 10 residues. The V end lost 3 bases, the J end lost 6 bases, and 5 bases lay between the germline ends. The germline CDR1 and CDR2 sequences are DFQATT and SNEGSKA (reference sequence). The CDR3 nucleotides read TGCAGTGCTAGGCCCCCTGAAGCTTTCTTT. It translates to CSARPPEAFF.

This clonotype was picked up a small number of times. The genes are TRBV7-9 and TRBJ1-2, with 10 bases fitting TRBD1. J was trimmed by 7 bases and V by 6 bases; bases with no gene match: 5. The CDR3 is 13 amino acids. The germline CDR1 and CDR2 sequences are SEHNR and FQNEAQ (reference sequence). The CDR3 DNA reads as TGTGCCAGCAGATATAGGGACAGGGGTGGCTACACCTTC. This gives the protein CASRYRDRGGYTF.

The chain links TRBV20-1 to TRBJ2-5; D is undetermined. The germline V and J ends were trimmed by 0 bases and 0 bases, with 11 bases remaining between them. This CDR3 is built from 15 residues. Per the germline V gene, CDR1 is DFQATT and CDR2 is SNEGSKA (reference sequence). CDR3 in DNA: TGCAGTGCTAGAGATATCAGGACCAACCAAGAGACCCAGTACTTC. Protein product: CSARDIRTNQETQYF.

The chain combines TRBV5-1 with TRBJ2-1; D is ambiguous. Germline V gene data show CDR1 as SGHRS and CDR2 as YFSETQ. The CDR3 has 14 amino acids. V dropped 0 bases and J dropped 3 bases, with 7 bases sitting between them. The CDR3 protein is CASSLVSNYNEQFF. CDR3 DNA sequence: TGCGCCAGCAGCTTGGTCTCCAACTACAATGAGCAGTTCTTC.

This clonotype was observed at least ten times. The V gene is TRBV20-1, the J gene TRBJ2-3; D is uncertain. Per the germline V gene, CDR1 is DFQATT and CDR2 is SNEGSKA (reference sequence). The CDR3 contains 13 residues. The CDR3 protein is CSLLRGFTDTQYF. CDR3 in DNA: TGCAGCCTCCTCCGCGGTTTCACAGATACGCAGTATTTT.

Turning to this clonotype: No conserved phenylalanine or tryptophan is present at the end of the CDR3, so a read error is the likely explanation. V gene TRBV3-1 combines with J gene TRBJ1-1; D may be TRBD1 (5 bases). Per germline, CDR1 LGHDT and CDR2 YNNKEL (reference sequence). The V and J ends lost 1 base and 4 bases respectively, with 13 bases between them. The CDR3 contains 15 residues. Written as DNA, the CDR3 is TGTGCCAGCAGCCAAGGGACAACCCCGCGCACTGAAGCTTTCGTT. This sequence encodes CASSQGTTPRTEAFV.

About this clonotype itself: This may be a read error: a much more frequent sequence differs by one nucleotide. This chain uses TRBV3-1 with TRBJ2-5, with 9 positions matching TRBD1. V shed 2 bases, J shed 6 bases, and the junction held 7 bases outside the gene matches. CDR1 and CDR2 (germline): LGHDT, YNNKEL (reference sequence). The CDR3 length is 15 residues. CDR3 bases: TGTGCCAGCAGCCAACCGGGACAGGGTTGGAAGACCCAGTACTTC. Its translation is CASSQPGQGWKTQYF.

This clonotype was seen a few times. V gene TRBV6-6 combines with J gene TRBJ2-3; D remains ambiguous. CDR1 and CDR2 (germline): MNHNY, SVGAGI (reference sequence). V was clipped by 5 bases and J by 5 bases, with 11 bases between them. The CDR3 is 13 residues long. The CDR3 region has the DNA TGTGCCAGCAGTCCCGAGGTTGGAGATACGCAGTATTTT. Translation gives CASSPEVGDTQYF.

This clonotype was observed a single time. The chain couples TRBV7-9 to TRBJ1-2, with 10 bases that match TRBD1. Losses at the gene ends were 10 bases for V and 8 bases for J; bases not matched to a gene: 13. This CDR3 has 14 amino acids. Germline lookup yields CDR1 SEHNR and CDR2 FQNEAQ (reference sequence). CDR3 nucleotide sequence: TGTGCCACCATTGACCGGGACAGGGGCGGAGGCTACACCTTC. Amino acids: CATIDRDRGGGYTF. The variable domain in full, with the rest retrieved from reference TRBV7-9 and TRBJ1-2, is DTGVSQNPRHKITKRGQNVTFRCDPISEHNRLYWYRQTLGQGPEFLTYFQNEAQLEKSRLLSDRFSAERPKGSFSTLEIQRTEQGDSAMYLCATIDRDRGGGYTFGSGTRLTVV.

Of note for this clonotype: At one of its ends the junction is not consistent with the germline gene, which may arise from a read error. The V and J genes are TRBV12-3 or TRBV12-4 and TRBJ2-7; 8 bases agree with TRBD2. The CDR3 totals 12 residues. CDR3 in DNA: TGTACCAGCAGTCAGCGGGAGCGTGAGCAGTACTTC. Translated, it gives CTSSQREREQYF.

The rearrangement links TRBV12-5 to TRBJ2-7; D is uncertain. This CDR3 contains 12 residues. Germline V gene sequence: CDR1 LGHNT, CDR2 FRNRAP. The V and J ends lost 1 base and 5 bases respectively, with 6 bases between them. The CDR3 spells CASGLELDEQYF. In DNA, the CDR3 is TGTGCTAGTGGTTTGGAATTGGACGAGCAGTACTTC.

The chain recombines TRBV20-1 with TRBJ1-2, with 7 bases fitting TRBD1. The length of the CDR3 is 15 residues. CDR1 DFQATT and CDR2 SNEGSKA come from the germline V gene (reference sequence). V shed 0 bases, J shed 0 bases, and the junction held 4 bases outside the gene matches. The CDR3 sequence: CSARDLGQPNYGYTF. CDR3 nucleotides: TGCAGTGCTAGAGACCTGGGACAGCCTAACTATGGCTACACCTTC.

This clonotype was seen more than once but under ten times. The rearrangement uses TRBV15 and TRBJ1-1, with D tentatively TRBD1 (6 bases). Germline CDR1 is LNHNV and CDR2 is YYDKDF (reference sequence). This CDR3 spans 14 amino acids. Trimming left V 3 bases short and J 1 base short, with 9 bases between. The CDR3 loop is CATSSEGENTEAFF. The DNA for the CDR3 is TGTGCCACCAGCAGCGAGGGGGAGAACACTGAAGCTTTCTTT. The whole variable domain, filled in from reference TRBV15 and TRBJ1-1, reads DAMVIQNPRYQVTQFGKPVTLSCSQTLNHNVMYWYQQKSSQAPKLLFHYYDKDFNNEADTPDNFQSRRPNTSFCFLDIRSPGLGDTAMYLCATSSEGENTEAFFGQGTRLTVV.

The chain recombines TRBV20-1 with TRBJ2-4, with D perhaps matching TRBD2 (6 bases). V was shortened by 2 bases and J by 1 base, with 24 bases between the two germline ends. Germline loops: CDR1 DFQATT, CDR2 SNEGSKA (reference sequence). This CDR3 is 19 amino acids long. In nucleotides, the CDR3 is TGCAGTGCTAGATCCCCGAGCGGGCGGGACCGGGGGGCCAAAAACATTCAGTACTTC. It codes for CSARSPSGRDRGAKNIQYF.

J is TRBJ1-2 and V is TRBV4-3; D possibly corresponds to TRBD1 (5 bases). Trimming left V 1 base short and J 4 bases short, with 13 bases between. The CDR3 length is 15 residues. Germline V CDR1 and CDR2: LGHNA, YSLEER. The CDR3 nucleotides read TGCGCCAGCAGCCAAGTGGCGGACACGTCCTATGGCTACACCTTC. Translating gives CASSQVADTSYGYTF.